One T cell receptor (beta chain) is described in this entry. This entry comes from a study of cytomegalovirus exposure and HLA in healthy donors. The CDR3 is 15 amino acids. V lost 4 bases and J 4 bases, leaving 17 bases between the germline ends. Per the germline V gene, CDR1 is SGDLS and CDR2 is YYNGEE. PCR used 60 Vbeta primers and 13 Jbeta primers. This table comes from immunoSEQ multiplex PCR, and its TCRdb copy is limited to in-frame clones, with some not included. The sample contains more than 150,000 clones, roughly 75% of which appear only once. All donors participated as healthy donors of bone marrow.

The sequenced sample consisted of PBMCs. The chain joins TRBV9 to TRBJ1-2; possible D gene TRBD1, 6 bases. The sequence derives from a woman aged 40-49 years in good health and CMV-seropositive. The CDR3 DNA follows: TGTGCCAGCAGCACCTCCGGGGGGCAGGGCTATGGCTACACCTTC. Translated, it gives CASSTSGGQGYGYTF.